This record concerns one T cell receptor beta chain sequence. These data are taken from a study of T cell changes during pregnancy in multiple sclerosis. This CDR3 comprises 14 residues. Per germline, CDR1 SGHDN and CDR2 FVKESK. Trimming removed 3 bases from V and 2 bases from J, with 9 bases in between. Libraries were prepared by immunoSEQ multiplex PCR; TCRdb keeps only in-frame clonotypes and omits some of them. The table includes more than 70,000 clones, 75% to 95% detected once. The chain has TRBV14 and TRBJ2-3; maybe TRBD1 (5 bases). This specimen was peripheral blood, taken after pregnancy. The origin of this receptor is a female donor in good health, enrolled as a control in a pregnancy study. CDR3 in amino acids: CASSQQGPTDTQYF. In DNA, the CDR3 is TGTGCCAGCAGCCAGCAGGGCCCCACAGATACGCAGTATTTT.